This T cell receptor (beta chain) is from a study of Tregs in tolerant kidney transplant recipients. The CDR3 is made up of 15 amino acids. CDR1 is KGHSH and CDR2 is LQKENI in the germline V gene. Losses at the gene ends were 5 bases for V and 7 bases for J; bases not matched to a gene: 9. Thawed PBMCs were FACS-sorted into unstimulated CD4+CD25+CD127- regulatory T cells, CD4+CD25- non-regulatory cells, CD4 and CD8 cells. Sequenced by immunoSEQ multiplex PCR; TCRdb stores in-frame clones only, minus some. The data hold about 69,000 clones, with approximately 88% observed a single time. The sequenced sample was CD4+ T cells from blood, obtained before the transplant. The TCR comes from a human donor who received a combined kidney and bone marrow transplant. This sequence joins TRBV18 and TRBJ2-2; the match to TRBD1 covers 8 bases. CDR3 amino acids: CASSARTGSDGELFF. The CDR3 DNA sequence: TGTGCCAGCTCAGCACGGACAGGGTCCGACGGGGAGCTGTTTTTT.